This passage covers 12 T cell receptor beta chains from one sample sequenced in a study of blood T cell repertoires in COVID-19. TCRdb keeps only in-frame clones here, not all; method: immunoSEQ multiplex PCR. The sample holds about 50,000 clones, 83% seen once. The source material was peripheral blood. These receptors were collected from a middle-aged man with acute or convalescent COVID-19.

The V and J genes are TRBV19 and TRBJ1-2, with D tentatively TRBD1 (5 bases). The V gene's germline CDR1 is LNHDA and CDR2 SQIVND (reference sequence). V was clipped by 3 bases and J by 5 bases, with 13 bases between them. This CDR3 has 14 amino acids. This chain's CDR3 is CASSIYQGTYGYTF. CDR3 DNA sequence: TGTGCCAGTAGTATTTACCAGGGTACTTATGGCTACACCTTC.

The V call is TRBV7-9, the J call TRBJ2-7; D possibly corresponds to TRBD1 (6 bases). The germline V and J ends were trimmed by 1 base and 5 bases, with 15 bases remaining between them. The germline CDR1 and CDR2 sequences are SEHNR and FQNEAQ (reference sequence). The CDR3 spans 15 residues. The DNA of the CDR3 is TGTGCCAGCAGCTTAGGGGTCGGGACAAGCGACGAGCAGTACGTC. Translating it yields CASSLGVGTSDEQYV.

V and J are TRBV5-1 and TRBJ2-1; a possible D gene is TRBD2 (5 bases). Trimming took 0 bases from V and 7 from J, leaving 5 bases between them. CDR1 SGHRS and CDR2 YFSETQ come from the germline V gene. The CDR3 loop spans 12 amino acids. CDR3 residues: CASSLGGNEQFF. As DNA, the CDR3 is TGCGCCAGCAGCTTGGGAGGGAATGAGCAGTTCTTC.

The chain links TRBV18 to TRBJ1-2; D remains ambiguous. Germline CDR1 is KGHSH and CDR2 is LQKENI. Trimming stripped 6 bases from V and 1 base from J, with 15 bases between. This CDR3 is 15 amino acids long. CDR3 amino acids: CASSARPTSNYGYTF. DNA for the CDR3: TGTGCCAGCTCCGCTAGGCCTACCAGTAACTATGGCTACACCTTC.

The CDR3 coding sequence is TGTGCCAGCAGCTCGGACAGGGGGCTCTCCTACGAGCAGTACGTC. This codes for CASSSDRGLSYEQYV. The rearrangement uses TRBV7-2 and TRBJ2-7; 11 nucleotides line up with TRBD1. With V trimmed by 4 bases and J by 0 bases, 2 bases remained unmatched. The CDR3 loop spans 15 amino acids. The germline V gene encodes CDR1 SGHTA and CDR2 FQGNSA.

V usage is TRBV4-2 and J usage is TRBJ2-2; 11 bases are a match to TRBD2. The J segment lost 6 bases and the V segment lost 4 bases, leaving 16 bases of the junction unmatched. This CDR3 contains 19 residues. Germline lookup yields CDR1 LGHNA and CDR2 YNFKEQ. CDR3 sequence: CASSPRGRGLAGGPGELFF. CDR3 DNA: TGTGCCAGCAGCCCAAGGGGCCGGGGCCTAGCGGGGGGCCCCGGGGAGCTGTTTTTT.

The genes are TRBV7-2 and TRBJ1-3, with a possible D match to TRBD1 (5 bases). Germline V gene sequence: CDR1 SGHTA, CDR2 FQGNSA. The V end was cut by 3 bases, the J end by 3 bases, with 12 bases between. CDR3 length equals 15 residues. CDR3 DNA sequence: TGTGCCAGCAGCTTGGGTCGACAGAGTGGAAACACCATATATTTT. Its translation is CASSLGRQSGNTIYF.

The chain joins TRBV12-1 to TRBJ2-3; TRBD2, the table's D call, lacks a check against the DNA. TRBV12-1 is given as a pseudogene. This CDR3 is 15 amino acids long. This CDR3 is CASSFDRGLGDTQYF. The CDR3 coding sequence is TGTGCCAGCAGCTTTGATCGTGGACTCGGAGATACGCAGTATTTT.

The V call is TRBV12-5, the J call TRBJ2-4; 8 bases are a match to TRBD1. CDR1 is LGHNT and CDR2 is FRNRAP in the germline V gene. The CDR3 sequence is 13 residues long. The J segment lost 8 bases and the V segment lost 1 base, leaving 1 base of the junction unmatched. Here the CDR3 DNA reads TGTGCTAGTGGTTTGGACAGGGGGTACATTCAGTACTTC. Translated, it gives CASGLDRGYIQYF.

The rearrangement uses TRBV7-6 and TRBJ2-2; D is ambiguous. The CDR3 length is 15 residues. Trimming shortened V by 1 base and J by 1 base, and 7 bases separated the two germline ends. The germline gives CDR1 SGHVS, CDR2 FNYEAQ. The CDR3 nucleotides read TGTGCCAGCAGCTTAGGGAGCTGGAACACCGGGGAGCTGTTTTTT. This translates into CASSLGSWNTGELFF.

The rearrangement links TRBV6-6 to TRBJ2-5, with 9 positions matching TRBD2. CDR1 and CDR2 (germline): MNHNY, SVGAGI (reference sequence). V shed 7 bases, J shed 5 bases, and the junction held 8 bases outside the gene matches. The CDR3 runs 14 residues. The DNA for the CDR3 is TGTGCCAGCAAAGTAGCGGGAGATCAGGAGACCCAGTACTTC. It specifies CASKVAGDQETQYF.

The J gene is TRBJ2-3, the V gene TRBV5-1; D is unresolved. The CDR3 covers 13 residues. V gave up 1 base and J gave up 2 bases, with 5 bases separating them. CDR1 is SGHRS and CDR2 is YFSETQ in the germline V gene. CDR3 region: CASSLTDTDTQYF. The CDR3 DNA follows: TGCGCCAGCAGCTTGACAGACACAGATACGCAGTATTTT.